These 21 T cell receptor beta chains were all obtained from the same sample, sequenced in a study of molecular identifiers for immune sequencing clone quantification. TCRdb fed the PCR reads into MiXCR, producing one record per CDR3 protein. This sample has 53,000 or so distinct CDR3 sequences, with roughly a third found just once. The sequenced sample was naive CD8+ T cells from blood, with Jurkat cell RNA spiked in. Noted subset: FACS-sorted CD8+CD4-CCR7+CD45RA+ naive T cells. All receptors come from a human donor in good health. Some libraries in this study had Jurkat cell RNA spiked in.

This clonotype was detected ten times or more. The chain uses TRBV7-8 and TRBJ2-7; no clear D. V shed 5 bases and J shed 0 bases, with 14 bases lying between them. The CDR3 spans 15 residues. Per germline, CDR1 SGHVS and CDR2 FQNEAQ. CDR3 region: CASSLSGPSSYEQYF. Here the CDR3 DNA reads TGTGCCAGCAGCCTTTCCGGGCCGAGCTCCTACGAGCAGTACTTC.

On this clonotype: A clone one base away is much larger, so this may be a read error. The chain has TRBV13 and TRBJ2-1, with D unresolved. Germline V gives CDR1 PRHDT, CDR2 FYEKMQ (reference sequence). The CDR3 is 12 amino acids. CDR3 region: CASSSLSNEQSF. The CDR3 coding sequence is TGTGCCAGCAGCTCCCTATCCAATGAGCAGTCCTTC.

CDR3 bases: TGTGCCAGCAGTTTAGCGCGGGAGGGATGGAATGAGCAGTTCTTC. Encoded protein: CASSLAREGWNEQFF. J is TRBJ2-1 and V is TRBV12-3 or TRBV12-4; 9 positions agree with TRBD2. After removal of 0 bases from V and 7 bases from J, the junction contained 4 bases not matched to a gene. The CDR3 runs to 15 residues.

This clonotype has a count of ten or more. The chain is built from TRBV4-3 and TRBJ1-1; tentative D call: TRBD1 (5 bases). Germline values: CDR1 LGHNA, CDR2 YSLEER. The ends were cut back, 0 bases at V and 2 bases at J, with 7 bases in the middle. The CDR3 loop spans 14 amino acids. The CDR3 DNA reads TGCGCCAGCAGCCAAGATAGGGGAAACACTGAAGCTTTCTTT. Translating it yields CASSQDRGNTEAFF.

The J gene is TRBJ2-3, the V gene TRBV28; 14 nucleotides line up with TRBD2. J lost 1 base, V lost 3 bases, and 12 bases had no gene match. There are 20 residues in the CDR3. In germline, CDR1 is MDHEN, CDR2 SYDVKM. The chain's CDR3 is CASSFHLGTSGSPGTDTQYF. The CDR3 bases are TGTGCCAGCAGTTTTCATTTGGGGACTAGCGGGAGTCCGGGCACAGATACGCAGTATTTT.

The chain has TRBV12-3 or TRBV12-4 and TRBJ1-4; 9 bases map to TRBD1. V trimming: 5 bases; J trimming: 6 bases; junction bases outside the gene matches: 7. The CDR3 is 15 amino acids. The CDR3 DNA reads as TGTGCCAGCAGTCATTTACAGGGGGCGTATGAAAAACTGTTTTTT. Translating gives CASSHLQGAYEKLFF.

The rearrangement joins TRBV6-6 to TRBJ1-1; D is possibly TRBD1 (5 bases). This CDR3 contains 13 residues. Germline values: CDR1 MNHNY, CDR2 SVGAGI (reference sequence). The germline V and J ends were trimmed by 4 bases and 1 base, with 7 bases remaining between them. Here the CDR3 DNA reads TGTGCCAGCAGTTTTACAGGGAACACTGAAGCTTTCTTT. Protein sequence: CASSFTGNTEAFF.

This chain uses TRBV6-2 or TRBV6-3 with TRBJ1-4; D is unclear. Germline lookup yields CDR1 MNHEY and CDR2 SVGEGT. The CDR3 consists of 12 residues. Trimming cost V 1 base and J 6 bases, with 3 bases left between them. CDR3 DNA: TGTGCCAGCAGTTACTGGGATGAAAAACTGTTTTTT. Translation gives CASSYWDEKLFF.

The rearrangement links TRBV27 to TRBJ2-7; D unresolved. The CDR3 is 13 residues long. Germline-derived CDR1 and CDR2 are MNHEY and SMNVEV (reference sequence). V lost 4 bases and J lost 2, with 9 bases in between. DNA for the CDR3: TGTGCCAGCAGTTCCACTCCTCCCTACGAGCAGTACTTC. The encoded protein is CASSSTPPYEQYF.

Concerning this clonotype: Sequence at one end of the junction differs from germline and may be a read error. The chain uses TRBV5-3 and TRBJ2-5; D is perhaps TRBD2 (6 bases). TRBV5-3 is labeled an ORF, and its function is uncertain. The CDR3 totals 16 residues. In DNA, the CDR3 is TGTGCCAGCAGCTTGGCCAGGAGGGGATGCCAAGAGACCCAGTACTTC. Its translation: CASSLARRGCQETQYF.

Comments on this clonotype: One base away lies a much larger clone, so this may be a sequencing read error. J is TRBJ1-1 and V is TRBV7-8; D gene unclear. CDR1 is SGHVS, CDR2 FQNEAQ, per germline. Trimming pared 2 bases from V and 1 base from J, leaving 11 bases between. This CDR3 region has 15 residues. The CDR3 sequence is CASSLYRRENTEAFF. The CDR3 nucleotides read TGTGCCAGCAGCTTATATAGGCGGGAGAACACTGAAGCTTTCTTT.

The DNA for the CDR3 is TGCGCCAGCAGCCAAGCTAGCGGGCAAGAGACCCAGTACTTC. Translated, it gives CASSQASGQETQYF. The rearrangement links TRBV4-1 to TRBJ2-5; TRBD2 agrees at 8 bases. This CDR3 is 14 amino acids long. V dropped 1 base and J dropped 2; count of bases not matched to a gene: 0. Germline-derived CDR1 and CDR2 are MGHRA and YSYEKL.

The chain links TRBV28 to TRBJ2-7, with D tentatively TRBD1 (5 bases). The CDR3 totals 18 residues. The germline gives CDR1 MDHEN, CDR2 SYDVKM. Trimming stripped 4 bases from V and 2 bases from J, with 24 bases between. The DNA of the CDR3 is TGTGCCAGCAGTTCTTACTCACTTATCAGGGAAATAGCCTACGAGCAGTACTTC. Residues: CASSSYSLIREIAYEQYF.

The sample holds many counts of this clonotype. V is TRBV4-3 and J is TRBJ1-4; D is perhaps TRBD1 (6 bases). Germline V CDR1 and CDR2: LGHNA, YSLEER. The CDR3 has 14 amino acids. Trimming cost V 0 bases and J 7 bases, with 9 bases left between them. The CDR3 loop is CASSQDGGPEKLFF. CDR3 coding DNA: TGCGCCAGCAGCCAAGATGGGGGCCCTGAAAAACTGTTTTTT.

This clonotype showed up many times. The gene calls are TRBV6-6 and TRBJ2-1, with D possibly TRBD1 on 5 matching bases. Germline CDR1 is MNHNY and CDR2 is SVGAGI (reference sequence). Trimming cost V 5 bases and J 3 bases, with 26 bases left between them. The CDR3 is 19 residues long. CDR3 sequence reads: CASSPVALTTAKIYNEQFF. CDR3 DNA sequence: TGTGCCAGCAGTCCCGTTGCCCTGACGACAGCGAAGATCTACAATGAGCAGTTCTTC.

The chain couples TRBV27 to TRBJ2-5; D is possibly TRBD1 (6 bases). V was trimmed by 5 bases and J by 3 bases, leaving 13 bases between them. The CDR3 loop spans 14 amino acids. Germline CDR1 and CDR2: MNHEY and SMNVEV (reference sequence). CDR3 sequence: CASSRPGQKETQYF. CDR3 bases: TGTGCCAGCAGTCGCCCGGGACAAAAAGAGACCCAGTACTTC.

Comments on this clonotype: A junction end diverges from the germline sequence, so it may reflect a read error. V usage is TRBV12-3 or TRBV12-4 and J usage is TRBJ2-2; D might be TRBD2 (5 bases). This CDR3 spans 14 amino acids. The CDR3 region has the DNA TGTGCCAGCAGTATCGAACGGAACACCGGGGAGCTGTCTTTT. Encoded protein: CASSIERNTGELSF.

V is TRBV7-9 and J is TRBJ2-7; D tentatively reads TRBD1 or TRBD2 (5 bases each). The germline V gene encodes CDR1 SEHNR and CDR2 FQNEAQ (reference sequence). There are 14 residues in the CDR3. Trimming pared 8 bases from V and 1 base from J, leaving 15 bases between. For the CDR3, the DNA is TGTGCCAGCTGCCCCCGGGACCCATCCTACGAGCAGTACTTC. Amino acids: CASCPRDPSYEQYF. The full variable domain, its missing parts supplied by reference TRBV7-9 and TRBJ2-7, is DTGVSQNPRHKITKRGQNVTFRCDPISEHNRLYWYRQTLGQGPEFLTYFQNEAQLEKSRLLSDRFSAERPKGSFSTLEIQRTEQGDSAMYLCASCPRDPSYEQYFGPGTRLTVT.

Remarks on this clonotype: It is likely a read error, because the conserved phenylalanine at the end of the CDR3 is missing. The chain recombines TRBV20-1 with TRBJ1-1, with TRBD1 identical over 9 bases. Germline V gene sequence: CDR1 DFQATT, CDR2 SNEGSKA (reference sequence). This CDR3 is built from 14 residues. V lost 5 bases, J lost 4 bases, and 8 bases stayed unmatched. CDR3 nucleotides: TGCAGTGCTGTCACACAGGGGGCCTTCACTGAAGCTTTCTTA. Protein product: CSAVTQGAFTEAFL.

Details on this clonotype: This could be a read error, since a much larger clone is one nucleotide away. DNA of the CDR3: TGCGCCAGCAGCCAAAAAAAGACTAGCGGGTACCAAGAGGCCCAGTACTTC. Encoded protein: CASSQKKTSGYQEAQYF. This chain links TRBV4-3 with TRBJ2-5; TRBD2 aligns across 10 bases. CDR3 length equals 17 residues. The V gene's germline CDR1 is LGHNA and CDR2 YSLEER.

Of note for this clonotype: This could be a read error, since a much larger clone is one nucleotide away. The J gene is TRBJ2-1, the V gene TRBV20-1; 10 positions match TRBD2. Per the germline V gene, CDR1 is DFQATT and CDR2 is SNEGSKA (reference sequence). The length of the CDR3 is 14 residues. CDR3 region: CSARDLAGGGEQIF. The CDR3 DNA reads TGCAGTGCTAGAGATTTAGCGGGAGGCGGTGAGCAGATCTTC.